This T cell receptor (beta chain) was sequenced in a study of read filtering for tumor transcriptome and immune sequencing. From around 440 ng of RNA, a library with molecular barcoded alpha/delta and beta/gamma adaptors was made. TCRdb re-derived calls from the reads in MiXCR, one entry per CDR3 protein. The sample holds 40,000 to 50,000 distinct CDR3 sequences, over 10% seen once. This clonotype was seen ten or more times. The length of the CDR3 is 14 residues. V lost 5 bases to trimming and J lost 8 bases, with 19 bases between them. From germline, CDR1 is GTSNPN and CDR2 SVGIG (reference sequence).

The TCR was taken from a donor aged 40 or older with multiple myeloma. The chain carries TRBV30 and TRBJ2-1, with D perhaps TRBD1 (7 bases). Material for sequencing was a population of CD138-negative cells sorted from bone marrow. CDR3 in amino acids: CAWARDGGGDEQFF. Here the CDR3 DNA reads TGTGCCTGGGCCCGGGACGGAGGGGGCGATGAGCAGTTCTTC.